This entry describes one T cell receptor (beta chain). The data derive from a study of shared clonotypes between healthy human individuals. The assay used deep level. The repertoire was sequenced with immunoSEQ multiplex PCR; TCRdb's copy has only in-frame clones and lacks some. Of around 2.1 million clones in the sample, around 93% are singletons; the top ten hold approximately 1.7%. Germline V gene lookup returns CDR1 MNHEY and CDR2 SMNVEV (reference sequence). This CDR3 has 16 amino acids. Trimming at V came to 0 bases and at J to 2 bases, leaving 7 bases not matched to a gene. Naive CD8 cells, CD45RO-negative and positively selected for CCR7, excluded terminally differentiated effector memory CD45RA+ cells.

This chain joins TRBV27 and TRBJ2-7, with 7 bases aligning to TRBD1. Sequencing input: naive CD8+ T cells from PBMCs. This clonotype was obtained from a man aged 18 to 29 in good health. Some clones in this sample may be carry-over from other donors' samples. CDR3 sequence reads: CASSLSALQGTYEQYF. The CDR3 DNA is TGTGCCAGCAGTTTATCTGCCCTACAGGGGACCTACGAGCAGTACTTC.